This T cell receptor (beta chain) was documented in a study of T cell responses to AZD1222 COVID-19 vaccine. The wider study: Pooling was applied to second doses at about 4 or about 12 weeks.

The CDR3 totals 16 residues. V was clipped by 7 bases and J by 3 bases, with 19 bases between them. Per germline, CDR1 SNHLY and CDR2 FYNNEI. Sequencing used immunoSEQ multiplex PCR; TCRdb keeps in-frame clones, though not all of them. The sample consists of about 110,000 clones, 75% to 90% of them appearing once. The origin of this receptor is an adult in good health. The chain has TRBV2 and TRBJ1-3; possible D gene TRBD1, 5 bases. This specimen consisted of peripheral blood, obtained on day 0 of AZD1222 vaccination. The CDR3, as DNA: TGTGCCAGCATGATGTCCTCGACAGAGGGTGGAAACACCATATATTTT. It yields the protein CASMMSSTEGGNTIYF.